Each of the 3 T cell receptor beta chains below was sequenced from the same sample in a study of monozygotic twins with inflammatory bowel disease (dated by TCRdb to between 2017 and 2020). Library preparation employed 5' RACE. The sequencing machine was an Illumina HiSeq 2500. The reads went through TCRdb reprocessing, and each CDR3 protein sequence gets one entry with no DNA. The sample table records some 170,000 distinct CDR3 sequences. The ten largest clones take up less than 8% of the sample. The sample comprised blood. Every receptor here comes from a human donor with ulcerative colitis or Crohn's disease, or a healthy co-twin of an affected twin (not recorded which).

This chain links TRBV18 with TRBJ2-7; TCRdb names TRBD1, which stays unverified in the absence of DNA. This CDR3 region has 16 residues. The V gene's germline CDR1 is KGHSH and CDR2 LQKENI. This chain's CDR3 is CASSPEPGRTSYEQYF.

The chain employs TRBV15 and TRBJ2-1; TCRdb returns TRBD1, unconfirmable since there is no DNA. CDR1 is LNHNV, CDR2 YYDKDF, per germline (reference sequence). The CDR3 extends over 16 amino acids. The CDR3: CATSRDRGAFDNEQFF.

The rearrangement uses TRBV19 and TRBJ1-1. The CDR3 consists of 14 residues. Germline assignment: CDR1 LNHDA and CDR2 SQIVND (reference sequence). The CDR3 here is CASSMAFVNTEAFF.